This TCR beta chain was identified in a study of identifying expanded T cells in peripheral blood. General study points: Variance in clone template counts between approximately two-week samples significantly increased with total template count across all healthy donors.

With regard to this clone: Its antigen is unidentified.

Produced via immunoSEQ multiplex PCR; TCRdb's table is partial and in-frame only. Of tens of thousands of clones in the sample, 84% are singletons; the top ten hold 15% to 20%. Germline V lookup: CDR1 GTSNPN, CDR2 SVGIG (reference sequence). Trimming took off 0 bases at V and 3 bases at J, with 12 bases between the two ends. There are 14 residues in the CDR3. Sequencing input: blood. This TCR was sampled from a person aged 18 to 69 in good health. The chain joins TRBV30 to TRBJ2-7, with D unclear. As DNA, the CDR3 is TGTGCCTGGAGTGTAGAACCGGAAGTCTACGAGCAGTACTTC. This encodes CAWSVEPEVYEQYF.